The rows below give T cell receptor beta chains drawn from one sample of a study of blood T cell repertoires in COVID-19. Assay: immunoSEQ multiplex PCR; the TCRdb copy retains only in-frame clones and omits some. The sample has about 240,000 clones; 75% to 90% are singletons. Sample: PBMCs or T cells enriched from blood (not recorded which). The receptors shown here come from a middle-aged woman with acute COVID-19. Each CDR3 is given with its conserved first and last residue.

CASRNRENTEAFF	TRBV5-6	TRBJ1-1
CASTRGSGGYTF	TRBV27	TRBJ1-2
CATSDTRQGGSTDTQYF	TRBV24-1	TRBJ2-3
CASSQERQANTEAFF	TRBV4-1	TRBJ1-1
CASSIDPGYNSPLHF	TRBV19	TRBJ1-6
CASSHQDRAYEQYF	TRBV4-1	TRBJ2-7
CASSLAAGGSGELFF	TRBV5-1	TRBJ2-2
CASSVSFEQYF	TRBV25-1	TRBJ2-7
CASSYSDSTEAFF	TRBV6-5	TRBJ1-1
CASGAAPDTQYF	TRBV12-5	TRBJ2-3
CSVAAIQETQYF	TRBV29-1	TRBJ2-5
CASSETSGAGTDTQYF	TRBV2	TRBJ2-3
CASIPGGPKQYF	TRBV19	TRBJ2-7
CASSQDLVGEGETQYF	TRBV3-1/TRBV3-2	TRBJ2-5
CASSSELRGSYNEQFF	TRBV9	TRBJ2-1
CASSPVLAGGTDTQYF	TRBV25-1	TRBJ2-3